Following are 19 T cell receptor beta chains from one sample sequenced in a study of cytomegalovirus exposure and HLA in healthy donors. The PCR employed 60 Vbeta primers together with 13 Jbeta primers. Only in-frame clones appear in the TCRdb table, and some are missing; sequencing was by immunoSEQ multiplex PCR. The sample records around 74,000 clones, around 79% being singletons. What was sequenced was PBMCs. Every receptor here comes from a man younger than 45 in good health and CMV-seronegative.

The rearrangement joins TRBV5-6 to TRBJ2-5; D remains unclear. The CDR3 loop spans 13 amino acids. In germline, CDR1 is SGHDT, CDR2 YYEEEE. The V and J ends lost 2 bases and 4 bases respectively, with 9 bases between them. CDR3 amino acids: CASSFRIAETQYF. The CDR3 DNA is TGTGCCAGCAGCTTCAGGATCGCAGAGACCCAGTACTTC. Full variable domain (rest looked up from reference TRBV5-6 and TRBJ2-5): DAGVTQSPTHLIKTRGQQVTLRCSPKSGHDTVSWYQQALGQGPQFIFQYYEEEERQRGNFPDRFSGHQFPNYSSELNVNALLLGDSALYLCASSFRIAETQYFGPGTRLLVL.

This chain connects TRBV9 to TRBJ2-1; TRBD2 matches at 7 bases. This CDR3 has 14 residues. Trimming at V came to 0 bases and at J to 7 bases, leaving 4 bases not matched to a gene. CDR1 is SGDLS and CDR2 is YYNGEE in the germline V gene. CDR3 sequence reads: CASSVAGLMNEQFF. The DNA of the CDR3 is TGTGCCAGCAGCGTAGCGGGACTAATGAATGAGCAGTTCTTC.

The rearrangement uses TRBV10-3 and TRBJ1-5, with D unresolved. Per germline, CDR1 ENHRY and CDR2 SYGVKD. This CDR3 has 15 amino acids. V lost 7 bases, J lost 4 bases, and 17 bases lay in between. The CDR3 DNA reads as TGTGCCATCATAAGGGCGGCAGACTATAATCAGCCCCAGCATTTT. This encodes CAIIRAADYNQPQHF.

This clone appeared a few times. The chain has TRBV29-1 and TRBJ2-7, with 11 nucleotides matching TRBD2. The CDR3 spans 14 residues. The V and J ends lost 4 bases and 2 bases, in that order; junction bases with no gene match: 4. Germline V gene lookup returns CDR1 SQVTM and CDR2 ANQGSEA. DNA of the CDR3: TGCAGCGTTGCGGGACTAGCGGAAACCTACGAGCAGTACTTC. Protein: CSVAGLAETYEQYF.

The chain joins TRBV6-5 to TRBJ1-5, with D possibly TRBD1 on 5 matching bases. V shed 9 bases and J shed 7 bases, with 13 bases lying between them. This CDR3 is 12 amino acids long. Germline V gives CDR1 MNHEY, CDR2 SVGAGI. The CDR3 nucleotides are TGTGCCAGTGGGCAGGGCCCACAGCCCCAGCATTTT. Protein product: CASGQGPQPQHF.

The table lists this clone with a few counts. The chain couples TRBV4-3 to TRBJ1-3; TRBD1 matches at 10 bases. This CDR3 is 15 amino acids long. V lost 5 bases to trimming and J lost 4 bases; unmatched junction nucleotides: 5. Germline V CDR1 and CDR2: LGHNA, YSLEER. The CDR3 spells CASSEGTGVGNTIYF. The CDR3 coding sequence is TGCGCCAGCAGCGAAGGGACAGGGGTCGGAAACACCATATATTTT.

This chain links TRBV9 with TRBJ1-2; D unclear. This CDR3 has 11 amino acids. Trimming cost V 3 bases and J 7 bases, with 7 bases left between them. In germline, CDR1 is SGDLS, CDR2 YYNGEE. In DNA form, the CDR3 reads TGTGCCAGCAGCGCCTTCGGTGGCTACACCTTC. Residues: CASSAFGGYTF.

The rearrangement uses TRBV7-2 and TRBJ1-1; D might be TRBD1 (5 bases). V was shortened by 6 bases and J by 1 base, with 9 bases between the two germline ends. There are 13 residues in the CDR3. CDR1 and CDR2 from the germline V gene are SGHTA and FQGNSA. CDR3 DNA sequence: TGTGCCAGCAGATCCAGGGAGAACACTGAAGCTTTCTTT. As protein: CASRSRENTEAFF. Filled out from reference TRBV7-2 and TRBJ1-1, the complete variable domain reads GAGVSQSPSNKVTEKGKDVELRCDPISGHTALYWYRQSLGQGLEFLIYFQGNSAPDKSGLPSDRFSAERTGGSVSTLTIQRTQQEDSAVYLCASRSRENTEAFFGQGTRLTVV.

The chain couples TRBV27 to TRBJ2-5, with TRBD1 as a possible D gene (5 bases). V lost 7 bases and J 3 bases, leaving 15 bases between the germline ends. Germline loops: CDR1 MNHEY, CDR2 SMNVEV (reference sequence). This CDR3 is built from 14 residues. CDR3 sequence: CASTTSAGKETQYF. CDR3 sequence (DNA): TGTGCCAGCACAACCTCTGCAGGGAAAGAGACCCAGTACTTC.

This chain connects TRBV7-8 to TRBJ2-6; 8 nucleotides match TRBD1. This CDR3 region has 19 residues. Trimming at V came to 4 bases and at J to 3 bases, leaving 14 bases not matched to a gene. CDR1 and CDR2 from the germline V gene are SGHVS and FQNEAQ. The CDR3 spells CASSSRTGGGSRGANVLTF. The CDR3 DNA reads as TGTGCCAGCAGCTCCCGCACAGGGGGAGGCTCGCGTGGGGCCAACGTCCTGACTTTC.

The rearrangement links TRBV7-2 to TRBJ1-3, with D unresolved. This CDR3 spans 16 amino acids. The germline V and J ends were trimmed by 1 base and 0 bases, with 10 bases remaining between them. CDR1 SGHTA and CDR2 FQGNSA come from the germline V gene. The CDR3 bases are TGTGCCAGCAGCTTAGAACAGCCTAACTCTGGAAACACCATATATTTT. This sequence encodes CASSLEQPNSGNTIYF.

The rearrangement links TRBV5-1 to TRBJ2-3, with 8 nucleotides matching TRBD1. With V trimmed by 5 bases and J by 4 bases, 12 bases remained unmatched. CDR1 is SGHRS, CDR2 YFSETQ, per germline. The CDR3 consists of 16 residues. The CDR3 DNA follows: TGCGCCAGCAGGAGTACCGGGACAGGTAATTCAGATACGCAGTATTTT. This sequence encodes CASRSTGTGNSDTQYF.

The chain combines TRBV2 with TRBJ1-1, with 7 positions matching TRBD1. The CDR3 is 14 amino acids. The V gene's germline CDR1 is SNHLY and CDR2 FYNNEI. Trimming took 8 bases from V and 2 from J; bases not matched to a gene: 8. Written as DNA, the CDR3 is TGTGCCAGCCAGCAGGGGACAGTTAACACTGAAGCTTTCTTT. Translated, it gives CASQQGTVNTEAFF.

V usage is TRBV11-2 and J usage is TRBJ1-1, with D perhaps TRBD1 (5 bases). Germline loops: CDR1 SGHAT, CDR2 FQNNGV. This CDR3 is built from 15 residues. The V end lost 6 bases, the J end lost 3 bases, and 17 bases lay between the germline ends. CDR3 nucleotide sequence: TGTGCCAGCAGGTCTATGGGGGGAGACGACACTGAAGCTTTCTTT. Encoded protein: CASRSMGGDDTEAFF.

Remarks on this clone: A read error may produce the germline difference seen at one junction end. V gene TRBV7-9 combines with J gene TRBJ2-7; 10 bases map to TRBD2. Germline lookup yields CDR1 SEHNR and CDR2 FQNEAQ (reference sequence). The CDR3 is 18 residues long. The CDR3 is CSSSPLLAGEGQGYEQYF. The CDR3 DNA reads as TGTTCCAGCAGCCCCCTCCTAGCGGGAGAAGGTCAGGGCTACGAGCAGTACTTC. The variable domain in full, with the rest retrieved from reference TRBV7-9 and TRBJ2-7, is DTGVSQNPRHKITKRGQNVTFRCDPISEHNRLYWYRQTLGQGPEFLTYFQNEAQLEKSRLLSDRFSAERPKGSFSTLEIQRTEQGDSAMYLCSSSPLLAGEGQGYEQYFGPGTRLTVT.

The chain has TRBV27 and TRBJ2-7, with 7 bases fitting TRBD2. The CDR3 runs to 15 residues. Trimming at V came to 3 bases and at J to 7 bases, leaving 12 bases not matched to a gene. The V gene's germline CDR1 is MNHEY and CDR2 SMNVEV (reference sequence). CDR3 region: CASSLGPGGIREQYF. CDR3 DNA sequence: TGTGCCAGCAGTTTGGGGCCGGGGGGTATTCGGGAGCAGTACTTC.

CDR3 in amino acids: CASSLTSGYEQYF. DNA of the CDR3: TGCGCCAGCAGCCTGACTAGCGGCTACGAGCAGTACTTC. This chain joins TRBV4-3 and TRBJ2-7; 9 bases are a match to TRBD2. V trimming: 4 bases; J trimming: 3 bases; junction bases outside the gene matches: 1. The CDR3 has 13 amino acids. Germline CDR1 is LGHNA and CDR2 is YSLEER.

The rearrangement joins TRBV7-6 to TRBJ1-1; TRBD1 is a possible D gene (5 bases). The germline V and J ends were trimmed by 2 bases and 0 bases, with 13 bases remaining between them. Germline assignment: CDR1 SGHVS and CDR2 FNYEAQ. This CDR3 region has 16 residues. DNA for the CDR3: TGTGCCAGCAGCTTAAACGGGGGGACGGTGAACACTGAAGCTTTCTTT. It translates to CASSLNGGTVNTEAFF. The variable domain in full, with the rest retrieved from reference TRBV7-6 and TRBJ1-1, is GAGVSQSPRYKVTKRGQDVALRCDPISGHVSLYWYRQALGQGPEFLTYFNYEAQQDKSGLPNDRFSAERPEGSISTLTIQRTEQRDSAMYRCASSLNGGTVNTEAFFGQGTRLTVV.

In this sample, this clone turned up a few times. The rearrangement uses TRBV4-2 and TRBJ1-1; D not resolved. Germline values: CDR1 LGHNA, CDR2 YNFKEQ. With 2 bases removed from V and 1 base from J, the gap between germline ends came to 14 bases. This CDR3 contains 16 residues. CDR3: CASSQSPSGGNTEAFF. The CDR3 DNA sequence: TGTGCCAGCAGCCAATCCCCCTCAGGAGGGAACACTGAAGCTTTCTTT.